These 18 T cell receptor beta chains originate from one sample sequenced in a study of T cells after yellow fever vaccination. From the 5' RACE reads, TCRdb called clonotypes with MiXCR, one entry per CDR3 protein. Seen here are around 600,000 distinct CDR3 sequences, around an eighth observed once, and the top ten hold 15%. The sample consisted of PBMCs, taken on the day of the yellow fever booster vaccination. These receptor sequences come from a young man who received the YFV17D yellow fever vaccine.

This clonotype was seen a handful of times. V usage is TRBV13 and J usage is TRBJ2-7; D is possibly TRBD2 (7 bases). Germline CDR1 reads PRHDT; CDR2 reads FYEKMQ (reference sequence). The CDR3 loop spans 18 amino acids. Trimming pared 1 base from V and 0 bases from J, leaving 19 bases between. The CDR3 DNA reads TGTGCCAGCAGCTTAGAGTTAGGGGGGGCTAGGAGCTCCTACGAGCAGTACTTC. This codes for CASSLELGGARSSYEQYF.

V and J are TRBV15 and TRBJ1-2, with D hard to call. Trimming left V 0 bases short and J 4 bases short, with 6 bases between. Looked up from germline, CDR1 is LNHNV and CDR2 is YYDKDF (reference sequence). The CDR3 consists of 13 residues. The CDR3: CATSRDGPYGYTF. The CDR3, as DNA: TGTGCCACCAGCAGAGATGGGCCCTATGGCTACACCTTC.

CDR3 sequence (DNA): TGTGCCAGCAGCCTCCGACTAGCGGCAAAGGGCAATGAGCAGTTCTTC. It translates to CASSLRLAAKGNEQFF. The V gene is TRBV5-4, the J gene TRBJ2-1; 9 positions match TRBD2. The CDR3 contains 16 residues. Germline V CDR1 and CDR2: SGHNT, YYREEE (reference sequence). J lost 6 bases, V lost 4 bases, and 11 bases had no gene match.

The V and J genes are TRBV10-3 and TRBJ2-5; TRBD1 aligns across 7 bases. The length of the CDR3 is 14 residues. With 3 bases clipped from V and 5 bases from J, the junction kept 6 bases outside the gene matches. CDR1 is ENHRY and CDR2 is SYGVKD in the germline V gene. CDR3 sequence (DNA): TGTGCCATCAGTGAAAGGGGGCCGAGGGAGACCCAGTACTTC. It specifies CAISERGPRETQYF.

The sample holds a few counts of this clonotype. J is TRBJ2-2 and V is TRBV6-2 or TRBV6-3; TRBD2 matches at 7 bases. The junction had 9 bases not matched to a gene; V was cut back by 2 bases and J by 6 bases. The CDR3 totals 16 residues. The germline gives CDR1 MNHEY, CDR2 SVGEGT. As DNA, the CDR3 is TGTGCCAGCAGTTACCTCCGCGTAGCGGGCTCCGGGGAGCTGTTTTTT. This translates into CASSYLRVAGSGELFF.

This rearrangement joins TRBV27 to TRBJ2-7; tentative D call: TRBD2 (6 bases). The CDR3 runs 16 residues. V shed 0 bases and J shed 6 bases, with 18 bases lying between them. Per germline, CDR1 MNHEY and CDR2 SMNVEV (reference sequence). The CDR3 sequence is CASSLSPSGRGIEQYF. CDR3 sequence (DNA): TGTGCCAGCAGTTTATCCCCGTCTGGGCGGGGTATCGAGCAGTACTTC.

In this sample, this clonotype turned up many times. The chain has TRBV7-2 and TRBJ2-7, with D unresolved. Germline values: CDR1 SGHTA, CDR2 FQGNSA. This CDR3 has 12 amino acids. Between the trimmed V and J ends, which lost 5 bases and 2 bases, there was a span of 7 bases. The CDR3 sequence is CASSPTAYEQYF. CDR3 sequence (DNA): TGTGCCAGCAGCCCCACGGCCTACGAGCAGTACTTC.

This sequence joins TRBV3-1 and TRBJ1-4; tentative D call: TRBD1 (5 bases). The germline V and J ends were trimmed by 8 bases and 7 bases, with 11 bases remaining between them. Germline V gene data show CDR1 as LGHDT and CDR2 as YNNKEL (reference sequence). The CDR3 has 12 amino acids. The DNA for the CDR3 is TGTGCCAGCCGGGGCAACGGTGAAAAACTGTTTTTT. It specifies CASRGNGEKLFF.

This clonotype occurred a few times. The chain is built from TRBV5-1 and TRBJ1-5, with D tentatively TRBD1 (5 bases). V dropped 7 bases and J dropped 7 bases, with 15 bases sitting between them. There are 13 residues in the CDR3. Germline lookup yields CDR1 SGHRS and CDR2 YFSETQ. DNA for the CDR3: TGCGCCAGCGGATCGGGGGTGGGGCAGCCCCAGCATTTT. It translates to CASGSGVGQPQHF. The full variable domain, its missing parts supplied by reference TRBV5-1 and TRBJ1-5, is KAGVTQTPRYLIKTRGQQVTLSCSPISGHRSVSWYQQTPGQGLQFLFEYFSETQRNKGNFPGRFSGRQFSNSRSEMNVSTLELGDSALYLCASGSGVGQPQHFGDGTRLSIL.

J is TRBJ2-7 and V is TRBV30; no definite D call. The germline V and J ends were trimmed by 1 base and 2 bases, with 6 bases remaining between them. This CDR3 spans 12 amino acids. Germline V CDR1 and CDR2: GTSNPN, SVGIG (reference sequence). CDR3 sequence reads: CAWSDKAYEQYF. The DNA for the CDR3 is TGTGCCTGGAGTGACAAGGCCTACGAGCAGTACTTC.

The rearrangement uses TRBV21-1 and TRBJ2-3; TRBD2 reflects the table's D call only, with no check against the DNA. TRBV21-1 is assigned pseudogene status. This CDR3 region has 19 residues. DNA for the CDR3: TGTGCCAGCAGCACTTTTCCGGGACTAGCGGGAGCGAACACAGATACGCAGTATTTT. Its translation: CASSTFPGLAGANTDTQYF.

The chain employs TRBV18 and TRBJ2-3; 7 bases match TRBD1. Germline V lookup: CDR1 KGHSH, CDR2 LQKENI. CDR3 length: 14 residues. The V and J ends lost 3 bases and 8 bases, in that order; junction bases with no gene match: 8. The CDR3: CASSPTGTYTTQYF. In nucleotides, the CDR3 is TGTGCCAGCTCACCGACAGGGACCTATACTACGCAGTATTTT.

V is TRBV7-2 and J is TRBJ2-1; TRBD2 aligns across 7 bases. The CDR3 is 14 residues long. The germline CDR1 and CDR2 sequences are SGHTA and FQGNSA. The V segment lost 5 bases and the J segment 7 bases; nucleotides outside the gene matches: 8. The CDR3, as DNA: TGTGCCAGCAGCATACCGGGAGGATTTAATGAGCAGTTCTTC. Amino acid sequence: CASSIPGGFNEQFF.

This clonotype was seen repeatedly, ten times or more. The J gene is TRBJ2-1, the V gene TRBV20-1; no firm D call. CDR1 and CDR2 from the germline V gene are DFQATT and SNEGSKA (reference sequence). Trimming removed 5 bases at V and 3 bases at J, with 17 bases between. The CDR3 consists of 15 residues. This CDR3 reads CSAVDIQRLYNEQFF. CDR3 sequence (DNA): TGCAGTGCTGTAGACATCCAAAGGCTCTACAATGAGCAGTTCTTC.

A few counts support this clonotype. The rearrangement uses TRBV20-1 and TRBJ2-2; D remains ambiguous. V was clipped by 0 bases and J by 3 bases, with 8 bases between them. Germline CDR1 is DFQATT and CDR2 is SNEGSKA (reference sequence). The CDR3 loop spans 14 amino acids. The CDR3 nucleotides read TGCAGTGCTAGAGATGGCACTTACACCGGGGAGCTGTTTTTT. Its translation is CSARDGTYTGELFF.

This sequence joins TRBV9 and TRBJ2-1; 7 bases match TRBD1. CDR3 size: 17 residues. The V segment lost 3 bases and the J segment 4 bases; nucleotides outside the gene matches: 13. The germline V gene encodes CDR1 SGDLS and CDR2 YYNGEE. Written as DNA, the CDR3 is TGTGCCAGCAGCGGACGGCGTAGGACAGGATATTACAATGAGCAGTTCTTC. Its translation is CASSGRRRTGYYNEQFF. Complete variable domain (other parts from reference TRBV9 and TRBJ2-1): DSGVTQTPKHLITATGQRVTLRCSPRSGDLSVYWYQQSLDQGLQFLIQYYNGEERAKGNILERFSAQQFPDLHSELNLSSLELGDSALYFCASSGRRRTGYYNEQFFGPGTRLTVL.

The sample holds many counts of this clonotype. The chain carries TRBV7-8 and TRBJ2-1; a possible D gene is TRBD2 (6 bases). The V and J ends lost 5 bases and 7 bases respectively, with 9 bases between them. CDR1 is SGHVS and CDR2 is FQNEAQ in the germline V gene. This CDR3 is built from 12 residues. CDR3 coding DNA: TGTGCCAGCAGCCGGACTATTAATGAGCAGTTCTTC. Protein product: CASSRTINEQFF.

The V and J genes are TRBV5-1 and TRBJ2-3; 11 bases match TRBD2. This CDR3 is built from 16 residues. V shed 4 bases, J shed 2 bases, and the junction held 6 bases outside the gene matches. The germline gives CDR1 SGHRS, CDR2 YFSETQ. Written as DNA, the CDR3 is TGCGCCAGCAGCAGAGGGACTAGCGGACTCACAGATACGCAGTATTTT. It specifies CASSRGTSGLTDTQYF.